The entry that follows covers one T cell receptor beta chain sequence. This record comes from a study of blood T cell repertoires in COVID-19. TCRdb's table, derived via immunoSEQ multiplex PCR, lists solely in-frame clones and lacks some. The table lists over 200,000 clones, about 90% of them singletons. Trimming took off 6 bases at V and 0 bases at J, with 8 bases between the two ends. The germline CDR1 and CDR2 sequences are SNHLY and FYNNEI. This CDR3 spans 14 amino acids. The receptor was derived from a man aged 30 to 45 with COVID-19, enrolled during active disease. Sequences were obtained from peripheral blood. The rearrangement uses TRBV2 and TRBJ1-4, with D possibly being TRBD1 (5 bases). CDR3 sequence reads: CASRVTATNEKLFF. The CDR3 nucleotides are TGTGCCAGCAGGGTGACAGCAACTAATGAAAAACTGTTTTTT. Combining the CDR3 with reference TRBV2 and TRBJ1-4 gives the whole variable domain EPEVTQTPSHQVTQMGQEVILRCVPISNHLYFYWYRQILGQKVEFLVSFYNNEISEKSEIFDDQFSVERPDGSNFTLKIRSTKLEDSAMYFCASRVTATNEKLFFGSGTQLSVL.